The T cell receptor beta chain under discussion was sequenced for a study of T cells in Graves' hyperthyroidism and ophthalmopathy. Trimming shortened V by 2 bases and J by 4 bases, and 21 bases separated the two germline ends. CDR1 is SGHVS and CDR2 is FQNEAQ in the germline V gene. The CDR3 contains 18 residues. At least ten counts were recorded for this clonotype. Template material for amplifying TCR beta CDR3 regions consisted of RNA transcripts. TCR CDR3 regions were first amplified by RT-PCR with HTBI primers. TCRdb recomputed calls from the multiplex PCR reads with MiXCR, one row per CDR3 protein. The sample gives under 400,000 distinct CDR3 sequences, 16% of which show up once; approximately 33% is in the top ten.

The sequenced sample was blood. This clonotype was obtained from a man aged 30-40 years with Graves' hyperthyroidism. The J gene is TRBJ2-1, the V gene TRBV7-8; D is perhaps TRBD2 (6 bases). The CDR3: CASSLHGSGPLFYNEQFF. In DNA form, the CDR3 reads TGTGCCAGCAGCTTACATGGCAGCGGGCCATTATTTTACAATGAGCAGTTCTTC.